What follows are 8 T cell receptor beta chains derived from one specimen sequenced in a study of blood T cell repertoires in COVID-19 (dated by TCRdb to 2020 to 2022). The library was built by means of the immunoSEQ multiplex PCR assay. TCRdb retrieved this table from immuneACCESS and kept in-frame rearrangements only. Not all clones are present; in checked studies, unresolved V genes account for under half, and no reason is known for the remainder. In this sample the table shows a few hundred thousand clones, roughly 77% of which occur a single time. Clones ranked in the top ten supply around a tenth of the sample. Sequenced input: PBMCs or T cells enriched from blood (not recorded which). The source of these receptors is a man in his forties or fifties who had recovered from COVID-19.

The chain is built from TRBV3-1 (or the pseudogene TRBV3-2) and TRBJ2-3; TRBD1 agrees at 7 bases. With 5 bases clipped from V and 7 bases from J, the junction kept 15 bases outside the gene matches. This CDR3 has 16 residues. The germline CDR1 and CDR2 sequences are LGHDT and YNNKEL (reference sequence). The CDR3 protein is CASSYRDREGKNTQYF. The CDR3 DNA follows: TGTGCCAGCAGCTATCGGGACAGAGAGGGGAAGAATACGCAGTATTTT.

This chain connects TRBV27 to TRBJ2-7, with 8 nucleotides matching TRBD2. The CDR3 is made up of 16 amino acids. Germline lookup yields CDR1 MNHEY and CDR2 SMNVEV (reference sequence). Trimming at V came to 0 bases and at J to 4 bases, leaving 8 bases not matched to a gene. This chain's CDR3 is CASSLSRRGASYEQYF. DNA for the CDR3: TGTGCCAGCAGTTTATCCCGGCGGGGGGCGAGTTACGAGCAGTACTTC.

The chain has TRBV7-8 and TRBJ2-2, with 7 bases fitting TRBD2. CDR3 length: 15 residues. Trimming at V came to 2 bases and at J to 5 bases, leaving 5 bases not matched to a gene. Looked up from germline, CDR1 is SGHVS and CDR2 is FQNEAQ. CDR3 DNA sequence: TGTGCCAGCAGCTTATCGGGCGGGAGAACCGGGGAGCTGTTTTTT. Translating gives CASSLSGGRTGELFF.

The V and J genes are TRBV6-5 and TRBJ2-2; no reliable D call. CDR1 MNHEY and CDR2 SVGAGI come from the germline V gene. This CDR3 is 15 amino acids long. V was clipped by 0 bases and J by 1 base, with 6 bases between them. Written as DNA, the CDR3 is TGTGCCAGCAGTTACTCGTTCAAGAACACCGGGGAGCTGTTTTTT. Protein: CASSYSFKNTGELFF.

This chain uses TRBV3-1 (or the pseudogene TRBV3-2) with TRBJ1-2, with TRBD1 as a possible D gene (6 bases). The CDR3 contains 15 residues. CDR1 is LGHDT and CDR2 is YNNKEL in the germline V gene (reference sequence). V was trimmed by 2 bases and J by 4 bases, leaving 14 bases between them. The CDR3 nucleotides read TGTGCCAGCAGCCAATCGGGGGGGCTGGGCTATGGCTACACCTTC. Amino acids: CASSQSGGLGYGYTF.

The gene calls are TRBV19 and TRBJ1-2; D not certain. This CDR3 spans 15 amino acids. V shed 3 bases and J shed 7 bases, with 18 bases lying between them. The germline CDR1 and CDR2 sequences are LNHDA and SQIVND (reference sequence). The CDR3 here is CASSMLSGGLGGYTF. The CDR3 DNA reads TGTGCCAGTAGTATGCTGTCAGGAGGGTTGGGTGGCTACACCTTC. Supplemented by reference TRBV19 and TRBJ1-2, the full variable domain reads DGGITQSPKYLFRKEGQNVTLSCEQNLNHDAMYWYRQDPGQGLRLIYYSQIVNDFQKGDIAEGYSVSREKKESFPLTVTSAQKNPTAFYLCASSMLSGGLGGYTFGSGTRLTVV.

The chain uses TRBV23-1 and TRBJ2-2; 8 bases map to TRBD1. TRBV23-1 is noted as an ORF with a role that remains uncertain. The V and J ends lost 1 base and 1 base, in that order; junction bases with no gene match: 11. The CDR3 has 19 residues. CDR3 region: CASSQLKRVGTGNTGELFF. Here the CDR3 DNA reads TGCGCCAGCAGTCAATTAAAACGAGTTGGGACAGGGAACACCGGGGAGCTGTTTTTT.

The V and J genes are TRBV10-3 and TRBJ1-5, with D unresolved. The V end was cut by 3 bases, the J end by 3 bases, with 6 bases between. This CDR3 is 13 amino acids long. The V gene's germline CDR1 is ENHRY and CDR2 SYGVKD. CDR3 sequence (DNA): TGTGCCATCAGTGAACTGATCAATCAGCCCCAGCATTTT. Translation gives CAISELINQPQHF.